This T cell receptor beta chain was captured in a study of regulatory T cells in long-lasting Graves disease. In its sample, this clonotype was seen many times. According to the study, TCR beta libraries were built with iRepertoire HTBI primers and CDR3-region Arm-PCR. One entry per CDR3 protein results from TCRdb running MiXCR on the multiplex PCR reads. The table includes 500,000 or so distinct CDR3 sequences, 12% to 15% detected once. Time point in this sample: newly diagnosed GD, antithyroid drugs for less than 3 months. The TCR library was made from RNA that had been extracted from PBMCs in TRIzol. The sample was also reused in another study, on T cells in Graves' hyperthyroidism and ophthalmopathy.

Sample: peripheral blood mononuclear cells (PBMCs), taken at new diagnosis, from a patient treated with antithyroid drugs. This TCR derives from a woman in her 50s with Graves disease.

This chain's CDR3 is CAIRGTREQYF. The CDR3 region has the DNA TGTGCCATCAGGGGGACTCGCGAGCAGTACTTC. This chain uses TRBV10-3 with TRBJ2-7; TRBD2 is a possible D gene (6 bases). Germline V gives CDR1 ENHRY, CDR2 SYGVKD. The CDR3 length is 11 residues. V lost 6 bases to trimming and J lost 6 bases, with 9 bases between them.